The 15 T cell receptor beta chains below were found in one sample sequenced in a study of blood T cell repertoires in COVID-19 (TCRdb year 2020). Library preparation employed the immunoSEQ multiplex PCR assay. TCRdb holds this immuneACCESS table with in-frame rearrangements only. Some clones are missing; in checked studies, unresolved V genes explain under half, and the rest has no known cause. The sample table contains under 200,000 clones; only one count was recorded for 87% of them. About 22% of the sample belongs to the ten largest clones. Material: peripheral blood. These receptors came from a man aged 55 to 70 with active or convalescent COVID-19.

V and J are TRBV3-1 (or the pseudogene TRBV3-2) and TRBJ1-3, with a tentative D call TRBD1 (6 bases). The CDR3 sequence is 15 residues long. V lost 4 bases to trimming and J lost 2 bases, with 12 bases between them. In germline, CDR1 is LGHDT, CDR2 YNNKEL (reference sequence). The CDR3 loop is CASSLTGSAGNTIYF. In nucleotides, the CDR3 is TGTGCCAGCAGCCTTACAGGGTCTGCTGGAAACACCATATATTTT.

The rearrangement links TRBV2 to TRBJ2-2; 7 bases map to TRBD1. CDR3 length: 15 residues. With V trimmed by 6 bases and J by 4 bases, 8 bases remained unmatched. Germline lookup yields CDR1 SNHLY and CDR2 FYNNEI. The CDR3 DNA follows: TGTGCCAGCAGCCTACAGGGGTTGAGCACCGGGGAGCTGTTTTTT. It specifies CASSLQGLSTGELFF.

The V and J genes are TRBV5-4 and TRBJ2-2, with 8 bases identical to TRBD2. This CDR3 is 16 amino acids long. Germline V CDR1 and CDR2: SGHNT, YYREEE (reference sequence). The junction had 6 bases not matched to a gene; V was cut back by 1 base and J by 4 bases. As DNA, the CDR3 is TGTGCCAGCAGCTTGTTCGGGGGGGCGCGCACCGGGGAGCTGTTTTTT. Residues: CASSLFGGARTGELFF.

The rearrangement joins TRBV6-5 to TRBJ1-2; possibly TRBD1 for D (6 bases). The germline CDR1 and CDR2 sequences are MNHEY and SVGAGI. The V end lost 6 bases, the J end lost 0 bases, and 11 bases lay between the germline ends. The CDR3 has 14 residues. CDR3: CASSQGLANYGYTF. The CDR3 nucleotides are TGTGCCAGCAGCCAGGGGTTGGCTAACTATGGCTACACCTTC.

CDR3 DNA sequence: TGTGCCAGCAGCGTCCCCGGGACTAGCGGGGCTCATGAGCAGTTCTTC. Protein: CASSVPGTSGAHEQFF. The V gene is TRBV9, the J gene TRBJ2-1; TRBD2 aligns across 13 bases. Germline V CDR1 and CDR2: SGDLS, YYNGEE. This CDR3 contains 16 residues. V lost 2 bases and J lost 8; bases outside the gene matches: 7.

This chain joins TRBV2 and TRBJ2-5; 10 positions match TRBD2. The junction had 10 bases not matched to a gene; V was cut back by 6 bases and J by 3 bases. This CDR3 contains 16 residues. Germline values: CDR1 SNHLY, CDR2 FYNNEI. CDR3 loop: CASRGKSGLAEETQYF. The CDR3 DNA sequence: TGTGCCAGCAGGGGAAAATCTGGACTAGCGGAAGAGACCCAGTACTTC.

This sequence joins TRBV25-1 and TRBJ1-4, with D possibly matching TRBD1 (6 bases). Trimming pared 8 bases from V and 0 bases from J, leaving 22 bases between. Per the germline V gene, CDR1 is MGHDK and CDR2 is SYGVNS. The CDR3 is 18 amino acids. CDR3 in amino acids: CASGHPIQGDATNEKLFF. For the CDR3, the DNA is TGTGCCAGCGGCCACCCTATACAGGGAGATGCAACTAATGAAAAACTGTTTTTT.

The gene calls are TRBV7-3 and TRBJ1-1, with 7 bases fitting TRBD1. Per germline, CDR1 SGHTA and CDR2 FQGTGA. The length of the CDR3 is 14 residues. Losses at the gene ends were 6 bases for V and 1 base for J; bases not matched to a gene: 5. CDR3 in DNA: TGTGCCAGCAGTAGGGACAGTGAGAACACTGAAGCTTTCTTT. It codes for CASSRDSENTEAFF.

The CDR3 DNA reads TGTGCCAGCAGCCAGAGGGGTAGCGGGGGCCCTTACAATGAGCAGTTCTTC. This encodes CASSQRGSGGPYNEQFF. This chain uses TRBV3-1 (or the pseudogene TRBV3-2) with TRBJ2-1, with 9 bases aligning to TRBD2. V gave up 3 bases and J gave up 4 bases; unmatched junction bases: 10. This CDR3 spans 17 amino acids. Germline V gene lookup returns CDR1 LGHDT and CDR2 YNNKEL (reference sequence).

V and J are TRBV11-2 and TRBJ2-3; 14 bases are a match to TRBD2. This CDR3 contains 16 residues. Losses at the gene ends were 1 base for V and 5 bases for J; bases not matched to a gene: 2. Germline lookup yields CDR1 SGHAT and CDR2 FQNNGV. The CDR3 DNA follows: TGTGCCAGCAGCTTAGCGGGACTAGCGGGGGTAGATACGCAGTATTTT. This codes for CASSLAGLAGVDTQYF.

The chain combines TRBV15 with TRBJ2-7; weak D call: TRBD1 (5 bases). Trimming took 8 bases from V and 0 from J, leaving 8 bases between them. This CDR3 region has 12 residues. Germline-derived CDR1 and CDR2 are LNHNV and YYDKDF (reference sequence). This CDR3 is CATGHFSYEQYF. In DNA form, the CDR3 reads TGTGCCACCGGACACTTCTCCTACGAGCAGTACTTC.

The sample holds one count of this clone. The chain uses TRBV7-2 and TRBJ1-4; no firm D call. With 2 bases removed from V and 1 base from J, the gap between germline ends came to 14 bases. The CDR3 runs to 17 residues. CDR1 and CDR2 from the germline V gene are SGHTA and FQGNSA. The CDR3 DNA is TGTGCCAGCAGCTTATCTCGGGGTTCACTAACTAATGAAAAACTGTTTTTT. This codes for CASSLSRGSLTNEKLFF.

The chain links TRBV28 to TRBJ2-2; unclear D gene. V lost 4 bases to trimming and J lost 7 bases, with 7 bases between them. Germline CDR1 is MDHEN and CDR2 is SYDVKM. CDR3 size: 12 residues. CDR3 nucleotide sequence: TGTGCCAGCAGTTCCCCCCGCGGGGAGCTGTTTTTT. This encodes CASSSPRGELFF.

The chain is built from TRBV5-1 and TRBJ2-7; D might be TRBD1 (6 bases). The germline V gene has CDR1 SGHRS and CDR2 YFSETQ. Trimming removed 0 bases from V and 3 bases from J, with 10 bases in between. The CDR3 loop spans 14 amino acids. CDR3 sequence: CASSLDRAGYEQYF. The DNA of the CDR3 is TGCGCCAGCAGCTTGGACAGGGCGGGCTACGAGCAGTACTTC.

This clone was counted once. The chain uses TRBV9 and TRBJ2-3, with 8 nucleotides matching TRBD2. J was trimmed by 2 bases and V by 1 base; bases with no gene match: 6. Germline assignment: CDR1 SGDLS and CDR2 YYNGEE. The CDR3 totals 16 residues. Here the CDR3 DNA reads TGTGCCAGCAGCGTATCTAACGGGGGGGCCACAGATACGCAGTATTTT. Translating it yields CASSVSNGGATDTQYF.